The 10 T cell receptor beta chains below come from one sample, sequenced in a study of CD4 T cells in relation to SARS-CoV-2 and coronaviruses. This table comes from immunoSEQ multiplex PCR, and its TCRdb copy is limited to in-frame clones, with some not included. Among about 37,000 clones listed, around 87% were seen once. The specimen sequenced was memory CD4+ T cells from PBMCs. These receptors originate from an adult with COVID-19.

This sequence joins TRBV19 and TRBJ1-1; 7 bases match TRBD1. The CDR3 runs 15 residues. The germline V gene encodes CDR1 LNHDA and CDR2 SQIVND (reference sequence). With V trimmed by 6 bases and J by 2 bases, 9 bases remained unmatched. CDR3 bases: TGTGCCAGTAGACCGGGGACAGTACCTAACACTGAAGCTTTCTTT. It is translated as CASRPGTVPNTEAFF.

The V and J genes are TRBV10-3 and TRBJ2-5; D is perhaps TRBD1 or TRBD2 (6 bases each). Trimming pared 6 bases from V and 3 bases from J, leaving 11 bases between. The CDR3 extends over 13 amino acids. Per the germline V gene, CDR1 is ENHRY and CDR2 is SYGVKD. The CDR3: CAIRTGAEETQYF. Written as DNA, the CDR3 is TGTGCCATCAGAACGGGGGCCGAAGAGACCCAGTACTTC.

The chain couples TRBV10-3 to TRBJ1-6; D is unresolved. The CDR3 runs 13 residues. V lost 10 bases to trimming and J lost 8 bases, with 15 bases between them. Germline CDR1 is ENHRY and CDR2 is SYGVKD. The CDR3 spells CATQVLDDSPLHF. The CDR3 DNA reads TGTGCCACCCAGGTTTTGGACGATTCACCCCTCCACTTT.

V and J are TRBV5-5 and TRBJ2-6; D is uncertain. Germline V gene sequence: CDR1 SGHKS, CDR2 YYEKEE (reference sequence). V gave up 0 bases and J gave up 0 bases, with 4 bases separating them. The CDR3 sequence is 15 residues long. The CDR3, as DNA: TGTGCCAGCAGCTTGGTGGGCTCTGGGGCCAACGTCCTGACTTTC. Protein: CASSLVGSGANVLTF.

CDR3 in DNA: TGCAGCGAAGGTGTTCAAGACATTCAGCCCCAGCATTTT. Translating it yields CSEGVQDIQPQHF. The V call is TRBV29-1, the J call TRBJ1-5; no definite D call. The CDR3 is 13 amino acids. Germline lookup yields CDR1 SQVTM and CDR2 ANQGSEA. V was shortened by 7 bases and J by 6 bases, with 16 bases between the two germline ends.

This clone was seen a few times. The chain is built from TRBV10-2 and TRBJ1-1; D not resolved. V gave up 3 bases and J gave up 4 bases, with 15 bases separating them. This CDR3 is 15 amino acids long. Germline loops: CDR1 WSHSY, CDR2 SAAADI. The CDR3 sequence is CASSDFLVALTEAFF. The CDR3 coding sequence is TGCGCCAGCAGTGATTTCTTAGTGGCTCTCACTGAAGCTTTCTTT.

Written as DNA, the CDR3 is TGTGCCAGCAGCACCCGTCCGTACCTTGATGAAAAACTGTTTTTT. It encodes CASSTRPYLDEKLFF. The V call is TRBV5-5, the J call TRBJ1-4; D is uncertain. Per the germline V gene, CDR1 is SGHKS and CDR2 is YYEKEE (reference sequence). The CDR3 is 15 amino acids. The V end was cut by 4 bases, the J end by 6 bases, with 16 bases between.

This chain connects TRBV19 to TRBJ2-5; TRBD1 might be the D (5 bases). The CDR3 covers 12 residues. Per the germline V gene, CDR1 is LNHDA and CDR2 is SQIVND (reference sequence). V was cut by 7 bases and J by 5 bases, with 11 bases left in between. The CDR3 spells CASISPGETQYF. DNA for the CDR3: TGTGCCAGTATCTCCCCAGGGGAGACCCAGTACTTC.

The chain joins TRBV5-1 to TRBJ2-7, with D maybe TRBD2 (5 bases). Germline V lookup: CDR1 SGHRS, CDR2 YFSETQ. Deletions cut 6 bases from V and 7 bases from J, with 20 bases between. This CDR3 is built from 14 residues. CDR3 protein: CASTSGSRESEQYF. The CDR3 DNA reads TGCGCCAGCACATCCGGGTCAAGGGAGTCGGAGCAGTACTTC.

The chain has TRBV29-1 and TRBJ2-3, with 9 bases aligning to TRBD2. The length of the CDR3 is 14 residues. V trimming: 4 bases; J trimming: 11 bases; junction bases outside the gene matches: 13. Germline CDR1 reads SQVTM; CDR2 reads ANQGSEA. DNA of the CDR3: TGCAGCGTTGGCGCCATTCTAGCGGGAATGGGGCAGTATTTT. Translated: CSVGAILAGMGQYF.